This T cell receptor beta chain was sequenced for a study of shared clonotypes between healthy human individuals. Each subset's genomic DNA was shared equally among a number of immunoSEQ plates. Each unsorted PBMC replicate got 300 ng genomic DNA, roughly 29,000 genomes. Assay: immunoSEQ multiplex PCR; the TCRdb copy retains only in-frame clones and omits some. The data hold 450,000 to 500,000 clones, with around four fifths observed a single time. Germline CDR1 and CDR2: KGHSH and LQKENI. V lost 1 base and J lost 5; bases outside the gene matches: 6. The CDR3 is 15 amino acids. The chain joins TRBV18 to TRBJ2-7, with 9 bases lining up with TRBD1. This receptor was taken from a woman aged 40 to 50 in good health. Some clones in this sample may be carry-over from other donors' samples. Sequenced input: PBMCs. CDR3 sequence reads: CASSPQGTGTDEQYF. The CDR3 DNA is TGTGCCAGCTCACCACAAGGGACAGGGACCGACGAGCAGTACTTC.